The sequence of this TCR beta chain was determined in a study of identical twins. General observations from the study: Surplus twin overlap in beta out-of-frame sequences was less pronounced. The authors drew conclusions from cross-sectional statistical analysis rather than following the same donors.

One entry per CDR3 protein, called by TCRdb with MiXCR from the 5' RACE reads. The sample lists 400,000 to 650,000 distinct CDR3 sequences; roughly a fifth were seen once. As to this clonotype: What it binds is unknown.

Germline CDR1 is SGHAT and CDR2 is FQNNGV. The CDR3 covers 14 residues. V shed 0 bases and J shed 8 bases, with 11 bases lying between them. The data were also submitted as part of a second study, on T cells expressing NK-cell markers. That work adds: Just one sequenced donor of eight was HCMV-seronegative, while seven were seropositive.

Material for sequencing was CD4+ T cells sorted from blood. The sequence came from a woman aged 18-35 years in good health. The gene calls are TRBV11-2 and TRBJ2-1; D remains ambiguous. CDR3 nucleotides: TGTGCCAGCAGCTTAGATCAAAGGGCCCATGAGCAGTTCTTC. Amino acid sequence: CASSLDQRAHEQFF.